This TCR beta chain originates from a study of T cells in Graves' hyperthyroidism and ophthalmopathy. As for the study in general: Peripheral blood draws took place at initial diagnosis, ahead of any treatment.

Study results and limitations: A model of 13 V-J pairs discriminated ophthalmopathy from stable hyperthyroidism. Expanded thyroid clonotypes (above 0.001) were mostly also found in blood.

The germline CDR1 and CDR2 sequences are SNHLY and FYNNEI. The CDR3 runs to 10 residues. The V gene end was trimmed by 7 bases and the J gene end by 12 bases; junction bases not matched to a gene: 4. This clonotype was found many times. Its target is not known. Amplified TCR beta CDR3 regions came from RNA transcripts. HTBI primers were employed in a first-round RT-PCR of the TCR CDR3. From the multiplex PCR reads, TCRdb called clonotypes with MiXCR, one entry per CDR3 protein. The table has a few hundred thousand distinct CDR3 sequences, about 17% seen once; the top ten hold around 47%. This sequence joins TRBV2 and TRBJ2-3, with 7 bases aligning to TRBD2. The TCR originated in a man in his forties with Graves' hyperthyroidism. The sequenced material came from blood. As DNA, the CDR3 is TGTGCCAGCACATGGGGGGGTCAGTATTTT. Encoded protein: CASTWGGQYF.